Included here is one TCR beta chain sequence, with context. Its specificity is unknown. Produced via immunoSEQ multiplex PCR; TCRdb's table is partial and in-frame only. The profile covers roughly 330,000 clones, with around 74% appearing a single time and 10% taken by the ten largest. The sample originates from a study of shared clonotypes between healthy human individuals. Study-level points and caveats: Apart from blood, nothing was sampled; tissue repertoires likely differ. Memory subsets had estimated richness that was generally smaller than that of naive subsets.

The CDR3 spans 20 residues. Germline CDR1 and CDR2: MDHEN and SYDVKM. V was trimmed by 1 base and J by 0 bases, leaving 24 bases between them. The sequence came from a man younger than 40 in good health. This chain connects TRBV28 to TRBJ1-2; possibly TRBD1 for D (5 bases). Sequencing input: memory CD4+ T cells sorted from blood. Subset of the sample: CD45RA-negative fraction. The CDR3 sequence is CASSLLRPQGQGQANYGYTF. CDR3 DNA sequence: TGTGCCAGCAGTTTATTAAGGCCCCAAGGCCAGGGCCAAGCTAACTATGGCTACACCTTC.